Following are 7 T cell receptor beta chains from one sample sequenced in a study of low-dose radiotherapy and immunotherapy resistance in tumors. Alpha and beta chains were covered, as first-strand cDNA relied on TRAV- and TRBV-specific primers. Over roughly 19 PCR cycles, TCRs were amplified from a constant-region primer and V-primer adapter. MiXCR, applied by TCRdb to the reads, yields one record per CDR3 protein. The table records around 10,000 distinct CDR3 sequences, about 70% of them present only once. These receptor sequences come from a human donor with advanced metastatic prostate, ovarian, gallbladder or colorectal cancer (not recorded which). This table probably holds off-target reads from a library built for another chain.

This clonotype was observed a few times. The chain couples TRBV19 to TRBJ2-2; 9 bases fit TRBD1. V was clipped by 3 bases and J by 3 bases; unmatched bases: 5. CDR1 LNHDA and CDR2 SQIVND come from the germline V gene (reference sequence). The CDR3 loop spans 16 amino acids. The CDR3 sequence: CASSIRGQGDTGELFF. The CDR3 DNA follows: TGTGCCAGTAGTATTCGGGGACAGGGAGACACCGGGGAGCTGTTTTTT.

This clonotype was found once. The genes are TRBV19 and TRBJ2-7; weak D call: TRBD1 (5 bases). The CDR3 consists of 14 residues. V shed 7 bases and J shed 2 bases, with 15 bases lying between them. Germline V gene sequence: CDR1 LNHDA, CDR2 SQIVND (reference sequence). CDR3 in DNA: TGTGCCAGTAACCCCCAGGGAATGGCCTACGAGCAGTACTTC. Amino acids: CASNPQGMAYEQYF.

This chain links TRBV5-5 with TRBJ2-7; D gene uncertain. V was cut by 4 bases and J by 2 bases, with 10 bases left in between. There are 13 residues in the CDR3. From germline, CDR1 is SGHKS and CDR2 YYEKEE (reference sequence). The CDR3 reads CASSLAETYEQYF. The CDR3 region has the DNA TGTGCCAGCAGCCTGGCGGAAACCTACGAGCAGTACTTC.

This sequence joins TRBV11-2 and TRBJ1-3; D is ambiguous. The CDR3 totals 15 residues. Germline-derived CDR1 and CDR2 are SGHAT and FQNNGV. V was cut by 0 bases and J by 1 base, with 7 bases left in between. The CDR3 DNA reads TGTGCCAGCAGCTTAGATAGAGTTTCTGGAAACACCATATATTTT. It is translated as CASSLDRVSGNTIYF. The entire variable domain, with the rest obtained from reference TRBV11-2 and TRBJ1-3, is as follows: EAGVAQSPRYKIIEKRQSVAFWCNPISGHATLYWYQQILGQGPKLLIQFQNNGVVDDSQLPKDRFSAERLKGVDSTLKIQPAKLEDSAVYLCASSLDRVSGNTIYFGEGSWLTVV.

CDR3 nucleotides: TGCAGCGTTGAAGAAGGTTGGGGACAGAGTTCCTACGAGCAGTACTTC. Its protein product is CSVEEGWGQSSYEQYF. The genes are TRBV29-1 and TRBJ2-7, with TRBD1 matching 7 bases. CDR1 is SQVTM and CDR2 is ANQGSEA in the germline V gene. The CDR3 runs to 16 residues. V lost 0 bases to trimming and J lost 1 base; unmatched junction nucleotides: 9.

This sequence joins TRBV6-1 and TRBJ1-5; TRBD1 matches 7 bases. V was clipped by 4 bases and J by 4 bases; unmatched bases: 7. CDR1 is MNHNS, CDR2 SASEGT, per germline. The CDR3 consists of 15 residues. The CDR3 DNA is TGTGCCAGCAGTGCCCGACAGGGTCTTAATCAGCCCCAGCATTTT. Its protein is CASSARQGLNQPQHF.

The CDR3 region has the DNA TGTGCCAGCAGCTCCGGAAGGACTACCACAGATACGCAGTATTTT. This encodes CASSSGRTTTDTQYF. The chain recombines TRBV13 with TRBJ2-3; possibly TRBD2 for D (6 bases). Trimming cost V 4 bases and J 2 bases, with 13 bases left between them. Looked up from germline, CDR1 is PRHDT and CDR2 is FYEKMQ (reference sequence). The CDR3 is 15 amino acids.